The sequence of this TCR beta chain was determined in a study of Ad26.COV2.S vaccination and SARS-CoV-2 variants. Study-wide results and caveats: The TCR breadth and depth analyses may have produced an underestimate of total T cell responses.

Treatment indicated: roughly 20 received Ad26.COV2.S at low or high dose, single or two shots; roughly five received placebo; per-sample allocation not given. Samples analyzed were those drawn on day 63 after the first vaccine or placebo injection. TCRdb's copy holds only in-frame clones and misses some; the assay was immunoSEQ multiplex PCR. The data hold hundreds of thousands of clones, with 88% observed a single time. V shed 4 bases and J shed 3 bases, with 9 bases lying between them. The CDR3 contains 13 residues. The germline CDR1 and CDR2 sequences are LGHDT and YNNKEL (reference sequence). Worth noting for this clone: The antigen is undetermined.

This clonotype was sampled from a person aged 18 to 65 who received the Ad26.COV2.S COVID-19 vaccine or a placebo. The genes are TRBV3-1 (or the pseudogene TRBV3-2) and TRBJ1-1; D unclear. Here the sequenced sample was peripheral blood, taken in a trial of Ad26.COV2.S vaccine versus placebo. Written as DNA, the CDR3 is TGTGCCAGCAGCCCATCCTGGGACACTGAAGCTTTCTTT. This encodes CASSPSWDTEAFF.